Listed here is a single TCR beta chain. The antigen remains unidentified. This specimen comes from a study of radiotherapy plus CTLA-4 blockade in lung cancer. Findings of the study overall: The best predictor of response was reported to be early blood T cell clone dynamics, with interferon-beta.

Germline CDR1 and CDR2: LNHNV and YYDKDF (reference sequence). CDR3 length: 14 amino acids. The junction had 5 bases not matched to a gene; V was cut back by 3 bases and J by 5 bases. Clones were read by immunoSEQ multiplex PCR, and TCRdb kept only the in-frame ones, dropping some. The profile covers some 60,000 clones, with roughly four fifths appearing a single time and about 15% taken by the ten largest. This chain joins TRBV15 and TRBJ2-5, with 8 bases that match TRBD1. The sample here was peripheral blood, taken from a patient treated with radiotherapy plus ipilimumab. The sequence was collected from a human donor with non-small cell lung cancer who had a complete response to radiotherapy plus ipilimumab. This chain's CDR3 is CATSRDRVSETQYF. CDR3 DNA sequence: TGTGCCACCAGCAGGGACAGGGTTTCTGAGACCCAGTACTTC.